These 23 T cell receptor beta chains share one sample of origin, sequenced in a study of blood T cells in healthy people across ages. Next came a second PCR, run for roughly 6 to 11 cycles, which used a sample-barcoded 5' primer along with a J-beta primer mix. A single record per CDR3 protein comes from TCRdb applying MiXCR to the 5' RACE reads. The repertoire holds roughly 700,000 distinct CDR3 sequences, 32% seen once, with 15% in the top ten. The specimen was blood. The receptors derive from a woman older than 75 in good health.

This clonotype has a count of ten or more. V is TRBV20-1 and J is TRBJ2-7, with TRBD1 matching 8 bases. CDR1 is DFQATT, CDR2 SNEGSKA, per germline (reference sequence). This CDR3 has 14 residues. Unmatched junction bases numbered 11, after V lost 6 bases and J lost 4 bases. In DNA, the CDR3 is TGCAGTGCCTCGATGACAGGGGAAGTGTACGAGCAGTACTTC. As protein: CSASMTGEVYEQYF.

The sample holds a few counts of this clonotype. The V gene is TRBV5-1, the J gene TRBJ2-2; D may be TRBD2 (5 bases). CDR1 SGHRS and CDR2 YFSETQ come from the germline V gene. The CDR3 contains 15 residues. The V gene lost 0 bases and the J gene lost 4 bases, with 10 bases spanning the gap. The CDR3 reads CASSLGSGSTGELFF. CDR3 in DNA: TGCGCCAGCAGCTTGGGCTCGGGATCCACCGGGGAGCTGTTTTTT. The variable domain in full, with the rest retrieved from reference TRBV5-1 and TRBJ2-2, is KAGVTQTPRYLIKTRGQQVTLSCSPISGHRSVSWYQQTPGQGLQFLFEYFSETQRNKGNFPGRFSGRQFSNSRSEMNVSTLELGDSALYLCASSLGSGSTGELFFGEGSRLTVL.

This clonotype was seen a handful of times. The chain combines TRBV12-3 or TRBV12-4 with TRBJ1-5; D gene uncertain. This CDR3 is 15 amino acids long. The V and J ends lost 5 bases and 1 base respectively, with 12 bases between them. The CDR3 DNA sequence: TGTGCCAGCAGTCTTAAAGCAGGAAGCAATCAGCCCCAGCATTTT. Protein sequence: CASSLKAGSNQPQHF.

V usage is TRBV7-2 and J usage is TRBJ1-5, with D unresolved. The CDR3 consists of 18 residues. V was trimmed by 1 base and J by 0 bases, leaving 16 bases between them. CDR1 SGHTA and CDR2 FQGNSA come from the germline V gene. The CDR3 loop is CASSLGWAPPHSNQPQHF. The DNA for the CDR3 is TGTGCCAGCAGCTTAGGATGGGCTCCCCCCCATAGCAATCAGCCCCAGCATTTT.

The rearrangement joins TRBV28 to TRBJ1-1; D gene unclear. The CDR3 sequence is 14 residues long. V was trimmed by 3 bases and J by 0 bases, leaving 8 bases between them. Germline-derived CDR1 and CDR2 are MDHEN and SYDVKM. CDR3 protein: CASSFPRLNTEAFF. In DNA, the CDR3 is TGTGCCAGCAGTTTCCCAAGGTTGAACACTGAAGCTTTCTTT.

This clonotype was detected only a few times. The chain couples TRBV7-6 to TRBJ2-3; 11 bases line up with TRBD2. The germline V gene encodes CDR1 SGHVS and CDR2 FNYEAQ. The CDR3 loop spans 14 amino acids. V lost 4 bases to trimming and J lost 8 bases; unmatched junction nucleotides: 5. The CDR3 loop is CASSYTSGSFTQYF. The CDR3 DNA sequence: TGTGCCAGCAGCTATACTAGCGGGAGTTTTACGCAGTATTTT.

Ten or more counts support this clonotype. CDR3 region: CASSAPAQRDEQFF. CDR3 nucleotide sequence: TGTGCCAGCAGCGCACCGGCTCAGAGGGATGAGCAGTTCTTC. The chain recombines TRBV5-4 with TRBJ2-1; maybe TRBD2 (5 bases). CDR3 length: 14 amino acids. CDR1 is SGHNT and CDR2 is YYREEE in the germline V gene (reference sequence). V lost 4 bases and J 8 bases, leaving 16 bases between the germline ends. Variable domain in full (rest from reference TRBV5-4 and TRBJ2-1): ETGVTQSPTHLIKTRGQQVTLRCSSQSGHNTVSWYQQALGQGPQFIFQYYREEENGRGNFPPRFSGLQFPNYSSELNVNALELDDSALYLCASSAPAQRDEQFFGPGTRLTVL.

This clonotype was seen a few times. The chain couples TRBV5-1 to TRBJ2-2; TRBD2 aligns across 12 bases. V shed 2 bases, J shed 0 bases, and the junction held 5 bases outside the gene matches. The length of the CDR3 is 18 residues. CDR1 is SGHRS, CDR2 YFSETQ, per germline. DNA for the CDR3: TGCGCCAGCAGCTTAGGACTAGCGGGGCTCGCGAACACCGGGGAGCTGTTTTTT. It encodes CASSLGLAGLANTGELFF.

This clonotype was observed a handful of times. One base away lies a much larger clone, so this may be a sequencing read error. The DNA of the CDR3 is TGCGCCAGCAGCTTGGCGACGGGACAGGGGGAAAAACTGTTTTTT. It yields the protein CASSLATGQGEKLFF. The chain links TRBV5-1 to TRBJ1-4; TRBD1 agrees at 10 bases. CDR3 length equals 15 residues. V shed 0 bases, J shed 8 bases, and the junction held 4 bases outside the gene matches. From germline, CDR1 is SGHRS and CDR2 YFSETQ.

The V and J genes are TRBV6-5 and TRBJ2-3; 8 nucleotides match TRBD2. CDR3 length: 18 residues. Losses at the gene ends were 0 bases for V and 0 bases for J; bases not matched to a gene: 8. From germline, CDR1 is MNHEY and CDR2 SVGAGI. In DNA form, the CDR3 reads TGTGCCAGCAGTTACTCGAAGGTAGCGGGGTTGAGCACAGATACGCAGTATTTT. Protein: CASSYSKVAGLSTDTQYF.

In its sample, this clonotype was seen many times. The rearrangement joins TRBV27 to TRBJ2-3; D is ambiguous. V was pared by 3 bases and J by 2 bases, with 6 bases between. The germline CDR1 and CDR2 sequences are MNHEY and SMNVEV (reference sequence). The CDR3 is 13 amino acids. CDR3 region: CASSFRATDTQYF. The CDR3 DNA sequence: TGTGCCAGCAGTTTCCGGGCCACAGATACGCAGTATTTT.

Ten or more counts support this clonotype. CDR3 DNA sequence: TGTGCCACCTCCGAAGAGGGGGGCAGGAAAAATGAGCAGTTCTTC. This sequence encodes CATSEEGGRKNEQFF. This chain uses TRBV5-6 with TRBJ2-1; TRBD1 or TRBD2 may be the D gene (6 bases each). The CDR3 has 15 residues. Trimming pared 9 bases from V and 7 bases from J, leaving 23 bases between. Germline V lookup: CDR1 SGHDT, CDR2 YYEEEE.

The gene calls are TRBV2 and TRBJ2-7, with 7 bases fitting TRBD1. The end of the DNA fits TRBJ2-5 better, so the J call may be wrong. The germline V gene encodes CDR1 SNHLY and CDR2 FYNNEI. The CDR3 sequence is 15 residues long. The CDR3 DNA follows: TGTGCCAGCAGCCCCTCCGACAGGGAAAGTGCGACCCAGTACTTC. As protein: CASSPSDRESATQYF.

In the case of this clonotype: At one end, the junction sequence differs from germline, possibly due to a read error. The V gene is TRBV9, the J gene TRBJ2-1; 11 positions match TRBD2. Germline V lookup: CDR1 SGDLS, CDR2 YYNGEE. This CDR3 has 18 residues. CDR3 bases: TGTGCCAGCAGCTCCGCTAGCGGGGGGTTCCACTCCTACAATGAGCGGTTCTTC. It is translated as CASSSASGGFHSYNERFF.

To note about this clonotype: A much larger clone differs by one base, so this may be a read error. The chain is built from TRBV7-2 and TRBJ2-2, with D uncertain. In germline, CDR1 is SGHTA, CDR2 FQGNSA. The ends were cut back, 1 base at V and 4 bases at J, with 7 bases in the middle. This CDR3 contains 14 residues. CDR3 sequence (DNA): TGTGCCAGCAGCTTAGTCCCGGGCACCGGGGAGCTGTTTTTT. Its translation: CASSLVPGTGELFF. Supplemented by reference TRBV7-2 and TRBJ2-2, the full variable domain reads GAGVSQSPSNKVTEKGKDVELRCDPISGHTALYWYRQSLGQGLEFLIYFQGNSAPDKSGLPSDRFSAERTGGSVSTLTIQRTQQEDSAVYLCASSLVPGTGELFFGEGSRLTVL.

This chain connects TRBV10-2 to TRBJ2-5; TRBD2 agrees at 7 bases. V trimming: 9 bases; J trimming: 0 bases; junction bases outside the gene matches: 4. The CDR3 is 13 amino acids. Germline values: CDR1 WSHSY, CDR2 SAAADI. CDR3 nucleotides: TGCGCCAGTAGACTAGCCGACCAAGAGACCCAGTACTTC. This codes for CASRLADQETQYF.

V and J are TRBV3-1 and TRBJ2-6; 10 bases are a match to TRBD1. This CDR3 region has 19 residues. Germline values: CDR1 LGHDT, CDR2 YNNKEL (reference sequence). V dropped 0 bases and J dropped 2; count of bases not matched to a gene: 7. This chain's CDR3 is CASSQDWRQGAPGANVLTF. CDR3 nucleotide sequence: TGTGCCAGCAGCCAAGATTGGAGACAGGGGGCGCCTGGGGCCAACGTCCTGACTTTC.

This clonotype has at least ten counts. The chain links TRBV2 to TRBJ1-2, with unresolved D. Germline V gene sequence: CDR1 SNHLY, CDR2 FYNNEI. The CDR3 has 11 amino acids. V gave up 1 base and J gave up 10 bases, with 7 bases separating them. This CDR3 is CASSEEVLYTF. CDR3 sequence (DNA): TGTGCCAGCAGTGAAGAAGTACTCTACACCTTC.

This clonotype was seen only a few times. A read error may be the cause here, since a much bigger clone is one base away. This sequence joins TRBV9 and TRBJ2-5; 7 bases are shared with TRBD1. This CDR3 is built from 14 residues. Trimming took 0 bases from V and 11 from J; bases not matched to a gene: 10. Germline V CDR1 and CDR2: SGDLS, YYNGEE. The CDR3 protein is CASSVGDSYNEQYF. In DNA form, the CDR3 reads TGTGCCAGCAGCGTAGGGGACAGCTACAATGAGCAGTACTTC.

The V call is TRBV5-4, the J call TRBJ2-3; unclear D gene. Trimming left V 5 bases short and J 4 bases short, with 11 bases between. CDR1 is SGHNT, CDR2 YYREEE, per germline (reference sequence). The CDR3 spans 13 residues. The CDR3 DNA is TGTGCCAGCAGGCGGACGGTCGCAGATACGCAGTATTTT. Protein: CASRRTVADTQYF.

Many counts were recorded for this clonotype. This rearrangement joins TRBV7-9 to TRBJ2-1; the match to TRBD2 covers 13 bases. V dropped 5 bases and J dropped 4; count of bases not matched to a gene: 8. CDR1 SEHNR and CDR2 FQNEAQ come from the germline V gene (reference sequence). The CDR3 is 17 amino acids. The CDR3 here is CASSRSVGLAGYNEQFF. CDR3 bases: TGTGCCAGCAGCCGCAGTGTGGGACTAGCGGGATACAATGAGCAGTTCTTC.

This clonotype was counted ten times or more. V gene TRBV10-3 combines with J gene TRBJ2-3; weak D call: TRBD1 (6 bases). The CDR3 loop spans 15 amino acids. Germline V gives CDR1 ENHRY, CDR2 SYGVKD. Trimming took off 2 bases at V and 2 bases at J, with 11 bases between the two ends. The CDR3: CAISEGYRDTDTQYF. The CDR3, as DNA: TGTGCCATCAGTGAGGGGTACAGGGACACAGATACGCAGTATTTT.

As regards this clonotype: This may be a read error: a much more frequent sequence differs by one nucleotide. This rearrangement joins TRBV20-1 to TRBJ2-6; 8 bases align to TRBD1. This CDR3 is built from 14 residues. Germline V gene data show CDR1 as DFQATT and CDR2 as SNEGSKA (reference sequence). The CDR3 nucleotides are TGCAGTGCGAGGACAGGGCCTGGGGCCAACGTCCGGACTTTC. Translating it yields CSARTGPGANVRTF.